This TCR beta chain was obtained from a study of blood T cells in healthy people across ages. A sample-barcoded 5' primer and a J-beta primer mix were used in a second PCR of roughly 6 to 11 cycles. The template-switch adaptor, which had 12 random nucleotides, put a tag on each cDNA molecule. TCRdb fed the 5' RACE reads into MiXCR, producing one record per CDR3 protein. Among about 670,000 distinct CDR3 sequences listed, about 43% were seen once. CDR3 length equals 14 residues. The V end was cut by 2 bases, the J end by 4 bases, with 11 bases between. The V gene's germline CDR1 is KGHSH and CDR2 LQKENI.

This TCR was sampled from an elderly man in good health. V gene TRBV18 combines with J gene TRBJ2-5; D remains unclear. Sequenced input: blood. CDR3 DNA: TGTGCCAGCTCACCAGGATTGGATAGAGAGACCCAGTACTTC. This translates into CASSPGLDRETQYF.